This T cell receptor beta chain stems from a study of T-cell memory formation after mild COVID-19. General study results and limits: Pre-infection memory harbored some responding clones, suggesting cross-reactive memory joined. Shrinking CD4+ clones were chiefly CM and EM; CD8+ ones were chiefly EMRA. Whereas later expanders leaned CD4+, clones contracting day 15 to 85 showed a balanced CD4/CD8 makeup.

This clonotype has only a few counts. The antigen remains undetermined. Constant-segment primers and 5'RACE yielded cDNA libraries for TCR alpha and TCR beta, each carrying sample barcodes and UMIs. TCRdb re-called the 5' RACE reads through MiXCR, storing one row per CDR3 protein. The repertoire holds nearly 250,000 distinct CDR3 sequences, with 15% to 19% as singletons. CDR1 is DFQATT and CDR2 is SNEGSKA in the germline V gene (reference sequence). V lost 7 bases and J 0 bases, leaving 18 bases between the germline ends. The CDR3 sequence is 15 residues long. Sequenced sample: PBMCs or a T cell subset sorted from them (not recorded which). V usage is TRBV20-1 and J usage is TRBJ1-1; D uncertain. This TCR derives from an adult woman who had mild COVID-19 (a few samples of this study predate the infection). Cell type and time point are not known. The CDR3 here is CSGEQLGLMNTEAFF. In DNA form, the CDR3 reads TGCAGTGGGGAACAGTTGGGCCTTATGAACACTGAAGCTTTCTTT.